Listed here are 23 T cell receptor beta chains from one sample, sequenced in a study of cytomegalovirus exposure and HLA in healthy donors. It was with 60 Vbeta and 13 Jbeta primers that the PCR ran. Data came from immunoSEQ multiplex PCR; TCRdb stores just in-frame clones and leaves some out. The sample includes over 150,000 clones, around 79% seen only once; the top ten take 6% to 8.5%. The source material was PBMCs. The receptors derive from a man between 25 and 39 years old in good health and CMV-seropositive.

The rearrangement joins TRBV5-1 to TRBJ2-3; 10 bases match TRBD2. The V gene's germline CDR1 is SGHRS and CDR2 YFSETQ. CDR3 length: 18 residues. Trimming at V came to 4 bases and at J to 0 bases, leaving 11 bases not matched to a gene. In DNA form, the CDR3 reads TGCGCCAGCAGCAAGGCGACTAGCGGGCGGACTAGCACAGATACGCAGTATTTT. Residues: CASSKATSGRTSTDTQYF.

The rearrangement uses TRBV30 and TRBJ2-7; weak D call: TRBD1 (5 bases). Trimming pared 0 bases from V and 3 bases from J, leaving 12 bases between. The germline CDR1 and CDR2 sequences are GTSNPN and SVGIG (reference sequence). This CDR3 spans 14 amino acids. CDR3 in amino acids: CAWSVYQGFYEQYF. For the CDR3, the DNA is TGTGCCTGGAGTGTATACCAGGGTTTCTACGAGCAGTACTTC.

This sequence joins TRBV6-5 and TRBJ1-1; TRBD1 might be the D (6 bases). Germline V gene sequence: CDR1 MNHEY, CDR2 SVGAGI. Trimming left V 4 bases short and J 5 bases short, with 17 bases between. The CDR3 has 15 amino acids. As DNA, the CDR3 is TGTGCCAGCAGTTCACAGGGTAGGATTTTTACTGAAGCTTTCTTT. It encodes CASSSQGRIFTEAFF.

This clone showed up just a few times. V gene TRBV12-5 combines with J gene TRBJ1-1; D is unresolved. The V and J ends lost 2 bases and 1 base respectively, with 14 bases between them. The CDR3 is 16 residues long. Germline V gives CDR1 LGHNT, CDR2 FRNRAP. The CDR3, as DNA: TGTGCTAGTGGTTTGCCACTGGCCACGGGGAACACTGAAGCTTTCTTT. This gives the protein CASGLPLATGNTEAFF.

The chain uses TRBV5-4 and TRBJ1-4; D gene uncertain. The V gene's germline CDR1 is SGHNT and CDR2 YYREEE (reference sequence). V dropped 3 bases and J dropped 5 bases, with 14 bases sitting between them. The CDR3 totals 15 residues. CDR3 residues: CASSSTANLNEKLFF. Written as DNA, the CDR3 is TGTGCCAGCAGCTCTACAGCCAATCTCAATGAAAAACTGTTTTTT.

CDR3 protein: CARSLSQEGRETQYF. The CDR3 coding sequence is TGTGCCAGAAGCTTGTCTCAGGAGGGACGAGAGACCCAGTACTTC. V usage is TRBV5-3 and J usage is TRBJ2-5, with D perhaps matching TRBD2 (6 bases). TRBV5-3 belongs to the ORF category, with a function that is uncertain. Trimming took 1 base from V and 4 from J, leaving 14 bases between them. The length of the CDR3 is 15 residues.

This clone was seen only once. V usage is TRBV2 and J usage is TRBJ2-3, with 9 bases that match TRBD2. V shed 2 bases, J shed 3 bases, and the junction held 6 bases outside the gene matches. The CDR3 is 16 residues long. Germline CDR1 and CDR2: SNHLY and FYNNEI. CDR3 in amino acids: CASSEFAGGVTDTQYF. The CDR3 bases are TGTGCCAGCAGTGAATTTGCGGGAGGGGTTACAGATACGCAGTATTTT.

Only one count was recorded for this clone. The rearrangement uses TRBV27 and TRBJ1-2; tentative D call: TRBD1 (5 bases). The CDR3 extends over 13 amino acids. Germline V CDR1 and CDR2: MNHEY, SMNVEV (reference sequence). Trimming removed 6 bases from V and 2 bases from J, with 10 bases in between. The chain's CDR3 is CASRTGSNYGYTF. The CDR3 bases are TGTGCCAGCAGAACAGGATCCAACTATGGCTACACCTTC.

This sequence joins TRBV15 and TRBJ2-3; 10 bases agree with TRBD1. Germline CDR1 LNHNV, CDR2 YYDKDF (reference sequence). J lost 2 bases, V lost 0 bases, and 8 bases had no gene match. The CDR3 has 18 residues. The CDR3 spells CATSRDKDRGFFTDTQYF. Here the CDR3 DNA reads TGTGCCACCAGCAGAGATAAGGACAGGGGGTTTTTCACAGATACGCAGTATTTT.

Concerning this clone itself: Other DNA sequences of this sample code for an identical CDR3. The chain couples TRBV19 to TRBJ2-1, with 10 positions matching TRBD2. CDR3 size: 16 residues. V lost 3 bases to trimming and J lost 3 bases; unmatched junction nucleotides: 5. Germline values: CDR1 LNHDA, CDR2 SQIVND (reference sequence). DNA for the CDR3: TGTGCCAGTAGTATTAGAGCGGGAGGGGGCTACAATGAGCAGTTCTTC. It translates to CASSIRAGGGYNEQFF. Full variable domain (rest looked up from reference TRBV19 and TRBJ2-1): DGGITQSPKYLFRKEGQNVTLSCEQNLNHDAMYWYRQDPGQGLRLIYYSQIVNDFQKGDIAEGYSVSREKKESFPLTVTSAQKNPTAFYLCASSIRAGGGYNEQFFGPGTRLTVL.

This clone was picked up a small number of times. This chain uses TRBV19 with TRBJ1-5, with D hard to call. The germline V and J ends were trimmed by 5 bases and 0 bases, with 5 bases remaining between them. This CDR3 is 13 amino acids long. Germline values: CDR1 LNHDA, CDR2 SQIVND (reference sequence). CDR3 bases: TGTGCCAGTAGTTCGAGTAGCAATCAGCCCCAGCATTTT. It specifies CASSSSSNQPQHF.

The V call is TRBV10-3, the J call TRBJ2-7; D possibly corresponds to TRBD1 (5 bases). This CDR3 comprises 14 residues. Germline-derived CDR1 and CDR2 are ENHRY and SYGVKD. The V gene lost 7 bases and the J gene lost 1 base, with 14 bases spanning the gap. The CDR3 bases are TGTGCCATCAAAAAGGGGCCGGCTTCCTACGAGCAGTACTTC. Its translation: CAIKKGPASYEQYF.

The chain links TRBV7-3 to TRBJ2-1; tentative D call: TRBD1 (6 bases). V gave up 5 bases and J gave up 0 bases, with 11 bases separating them. In germline, CDR1 is SGHTA, CDR2 FQGTGA. The CDR3 totals 15 residues. The CDR3 DNA reads as TGTGCCAGCAGCGTGGACAGCAGCTCCTACAATGAGCAGTTCTTC. This gives the protein CASSVDSSSYNEQFF.

This chain links TRBV7-2 with TRBJ2-3, with 15 bases that match TRBD2. CDR1 is SGHTA, CDR2 FQGNSA, per germline. V was pared by 5 bases and J by 4 bases, with 7 bases of the junction left unmatched. The CDR3 has 17 amino acids. DNA of the CDR3: TGTGCCAGCAGCACCGGACTAGCGGGGGGGCCGGCAGATACGCAGTATTTT. Protein: CASSTGLAGGPADTQYF.

The rearrangement links TRBV7-9 to TRBJ2-1; D possibly corresponds to TRBD2 (7 bases). The germline V gene encodes CDR1 SEHNR and CDR2 FQNEAQ (reference sequence). The CDR3 spans 18 residues. V was trimmed by 5 bases and J by 0 bases, leaving 20 bases between them. DNA of the CDR3: TGTGCCAGCAGCGGGTCGCTCGGGGGGCGAAGCTCCTACAATGAGCAGTTCTTC. Amino acids: CASSGSLGGRSSYNEQFF. The entire variable domain, with the rest obtained from reference TRBV7-9 and TRBJ2-1, is as follows: DTGVSQNPRHKITKRGQNVTFRCDPISEHNRLYWYRQTLGQGPEFLTYFQNEAQLEKSRLLSDRFSAERPKGSFSTLEIQRTEQGDSAMYLCASSGSLGGRSSYNEQFFGPGTRLTVL.

The chain uses TRBV4-3 and TRBJ1-3; D perhaps matches TRBD1 (5 bases). Germline CDR1 reads LGHNA; CDR2 reads YSLEER. The length of the CDR3 is 16 residues. V was pared by 1 base and J by 2 bases, with 12 bases between. The DNA for the CDR3 is TGCGCCAGCAGCCAAGGATGGGGAGGGGCTGGAAACACCATATATTTT. Protein: CASSQGWGGAGNTIYF.

The chain carries TRBV23-1 and TRBJ1-1; 7 bases match TRBD1. TRBV23-1 is an ORF for which the function is uncertain. The CDR3 covers 22 residues. The V segment lost 0 bases and the J segment 1 base; nucleotides outside the gene matches: 23. The CDR3 here is CASSQSKLVESNRGLPNTEAFF. CDR3 sequence (DNA): TGCGCCAGCAGTCAATCCAAGTTAGTTGAAAGTAACAGGGGACTCCCGAACACTGAAGCTTTCTTT.

The chain has TRBV11-2 and TRBJ1-2, with D maybe TRBD1 (5 bases). The germline gives CDR1 SGHAT, CDR2 FQNNGV. This CDR3 has 13 residues. Trimming pared 4 bases from V and 1 base from J, leaving 7 bases between. CDR3: CASSSRVNYGYTF. CDR3 bases: TGTGCCAGCAGCTCCAGGGTTAACTATGGCTACACCTTC.

The chain uses TRBV14 and TRBJ1-6, with 9 positions matching TRBD1. CDR1 is SGHDN and CDR2 is FVKESK in the germline V gene. V shed 5 bases, J shed 10 bases, and the junction held 6 bases outside the gene matches. There are 14 residues in the CDR3. In DNA form, the CDR3 reads TGTGCCAGCAGCACTACAGGGGGCCCCTCACCCCTCCACTTT. Protein sequence: CASSTTGGPSPLHF.

The chain joins TRBV27 to TRBJ1-5; the match to TRBD1 covers 7 bases. The J segment lost 4 bases and the V segment lost 3 bases, leaving 6 bases of the junction unmatched. The CDR3 extends over 15 amino acids. CDR1 and CDR2 (germline): MNHEY, SMNVEV (reference sequence). This chain's CDR3 is CASSFQPGGNQPQHF. In nucleotides, the CDR3 is TGTGCCAGCAGTTTCCAGCCAGGGGGAAATCAGCCCCAGCATTTT.

The chain combines TRBV6-1 with TRBJ2-5; TRBD1 matches at 8 bases. V was pared by 6 bases and J by 5 bases, with 11 bases of the junction left unmatched. Per germline, CDR1 MNHNS and CDR2 SASEGT. The CDR3 length is 15 residues. CDR3 nucleotide sequence: TGTGCCAGCAGCTCCGGGACAGGCGTATTCGAGACCCAGTACTTC. This codes for CASSSGTGVFETQYF.

The sample holds a few counts of this clone. This rearrangement joins TRBV9 to TRBJ2-5; 10 positions match TRBD2. The CDR3 consists of 15 residues. With 2 bases clipped from V and 2 bases from J, the junction kept 3 bases outside the gene matches. The germline V gene encodes CDR1 SGDLS and CDR2 YYNGEE. As DNA, the CDR3 is TGTGCCAGCAGCGTTCTAGCGGGAGATCAAGAGACCCAGTACTTC. This encodes CASSVLAGDQETQYF.

The chain has TRBV5-1 and TRBJ1-2, with D unresolved. Germline CDR1 SGHRS, CDR2 YFSETQ. The germline V and J ends were trimmed by 0 bases and 7 bases, with 7 bases remaining between them. The CDR3 runs to 12 residues. DNA for the CDR3: TGCGCCAGCAGCTTGGGAGAAACTGGCTACACCTTC. It specifies CASSLGETGYTF.